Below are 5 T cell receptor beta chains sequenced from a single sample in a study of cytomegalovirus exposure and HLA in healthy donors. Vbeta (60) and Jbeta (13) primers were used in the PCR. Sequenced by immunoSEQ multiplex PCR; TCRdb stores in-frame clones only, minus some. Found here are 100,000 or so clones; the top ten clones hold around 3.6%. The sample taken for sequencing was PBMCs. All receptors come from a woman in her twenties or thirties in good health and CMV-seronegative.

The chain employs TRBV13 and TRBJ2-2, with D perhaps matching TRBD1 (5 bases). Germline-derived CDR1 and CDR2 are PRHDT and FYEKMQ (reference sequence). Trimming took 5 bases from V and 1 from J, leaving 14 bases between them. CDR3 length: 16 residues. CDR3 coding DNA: TGTGCCAGCAGCCTCGGCCCCGGACAGAACACCGGGGAGCTGTTTTTT. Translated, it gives CASSLGPGQNTGELFF. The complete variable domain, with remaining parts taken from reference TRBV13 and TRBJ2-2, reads AAGVIQSPRHLIKEKRETATLKCYPIPRHDTVYWYQQGPGQDPQFLISFYEKMQSDKGSIPDRFSAQQFSDYHSELNMSSLELGDSALYFCASSLGPGQNTGELFFGEGSRLTVL.

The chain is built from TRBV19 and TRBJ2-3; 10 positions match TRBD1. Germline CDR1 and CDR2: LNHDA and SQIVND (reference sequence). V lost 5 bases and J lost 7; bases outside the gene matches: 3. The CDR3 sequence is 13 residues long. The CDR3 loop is CASSWGQGNTQYF. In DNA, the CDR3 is TGTGCCAGTAGTTGGGGACAGGGGAATACGCAGTATTTT.

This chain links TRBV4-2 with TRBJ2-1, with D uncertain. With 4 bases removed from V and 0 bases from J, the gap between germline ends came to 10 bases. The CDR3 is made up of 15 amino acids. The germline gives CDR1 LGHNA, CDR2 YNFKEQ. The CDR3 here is CASSLGLSSYNEQFF. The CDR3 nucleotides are TGTGCCAGCAGCCTCGGGTTGAGCTCCTACAATGAGCAGTTCTTC.

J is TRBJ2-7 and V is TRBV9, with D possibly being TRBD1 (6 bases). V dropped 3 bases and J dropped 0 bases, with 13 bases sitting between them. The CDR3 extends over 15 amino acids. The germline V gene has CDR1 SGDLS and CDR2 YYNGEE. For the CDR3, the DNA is TGTGCCAGCAGCGGAGGGGACAACTTCTCCTACGAGCAGTACTTC. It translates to CASSGGDNFSYEQYF.

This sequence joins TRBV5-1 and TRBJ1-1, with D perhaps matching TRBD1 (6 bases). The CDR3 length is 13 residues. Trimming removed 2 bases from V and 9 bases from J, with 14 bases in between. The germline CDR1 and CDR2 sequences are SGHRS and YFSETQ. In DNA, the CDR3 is TGCGCCAGCAGCTTACAGGACAGAGAAAAAGCTTTCTTT. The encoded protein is CASSLQDREKAFF.